Listed below are T cell receptor beta chains from one sample, sequenced in a study of cytomegalovirus exposure and HLA in healthy donors. Libraries were prepared by immunoSEQ multiplex PCR; TCRdb keeps only in-frame clonotypes and omits some of them. The sample holds 180,000 or so clones, around nine tenths seen once. Input material: PBMCs. The receptors stem from a man between 25 and 39 years old in good health and CMV-seropositive. Both conserved end residues are part of each CDR3. A D gene is named only where the DNA matches it firmly. The size of a clone is reported for some rows only, either as once, few or many, or as a class for expanded clones.

cdr3_nt cdr3_aa d_call j_call v_call clone_size cdr3_length
TGTGCCAGTTCAGGGACAGGGTCAGAGACCCAGTACTTC CASSGTGSETQYF TRBD1 TRBJ2-5 TRBV19 NA 13
TGTGCCAGCAGCCCATTCAGGGACGAGCAGTACTTC CASSPFRDEQYF NA TRBJ2-7 TRBV28 NA 12
TGTGCCAGCAGGAGAGAAGGGACAAACACCGGGGAGCTGTTTTTT CASRREGTNTGELFF NA TRBJ2-2 TRBV2 NA 15
TGTGCCAGCAGCAGTGGGGGGGGCGCCCGACCGATGGGCACTGAAGCTTTCTTT CASSSGGGARPMGTEAFF NA TRBJ1-1 TRBV7-9 NA 18
TGTGCCACCAGCGGCGGGAGGGCCAGAGGCTACAATGAGCAGTTCTTC CATSGGRARGYNEQFF TRBD2 TRBJ2-1 TRBV15 NA 16
TGTGCCACCAGGGGGGGTCGAAATTCACCCCTCCACTTT CATRGGRNSPLHF TRBD1 TRBJ1-6 TRBV19 few 13
TGTGCCAGCAGCCCGGTAGTCCCAGGATCCTACGAGCAGTACTTC CASSPVVPGSYEQYF NA TRBJ2-7 TRBV21-1 NA 15
TGTGCCAGCAGCGTAGTCCCTAGCGGCCAAGAGACCCAGTACTTC CASSVVPSGQETQYF TRBD2 TRBJ2-5 TRBV9 NA 15
TGTGCCAGCAGTAAGGACAGTTACAATGAGCAGTTCTTC CASSKDSYNEQFF NA TRBJ2-1 TRBV7-6 NA 13
TGTGCCAGCAGCTTGAACGGACAGGGCCAAAACATTCAGTACTTC CASSLNGQGQNIQYF TRBD1 TRBJ2-4 TRBV13 NA 15
TGTGCCAGCAGTAAGACTAGCGGGAACGCCTACGAGCAGTACTTC CASSKTSGNAYEQYF TRBD2 TRBJ2-7 TRBV6-6 NA 15
TGTGCCAGCAGCCGCAGGACAGGGGCAGATCTCTCCTATAATTCACCCCTCCACTTT CASSRRTGADLSYNSPLHF TRBD1 TRBJ1-6 TRBV11-3 NA 19
TGTGCCAGCAGCCACGTGGGGTCACCCCTCCACTTT CASSHVGSPLHF NA TRBJ1-6 TRBV27 NA 12
TGTGCCAGCTCACAGGGGGCGACTAATGAAAAACTGTTTTTT CASSQGATNEKLFF TRBD1 TRBJ1-4 TRBV18 NA 14
TGTGCCAGCAGCTTAGGGGACAGGGGAAACACTGAAGCTTTCTTT CASSLGDRGNTEAFF TRBD1 TRBJ1-1 TRBV7-6 NA 15
TGTGCCAGCAGCCAAGGGTACCCGGGACTAGCGGGAGGGCCTAATAGCTACGAGCAGTACTTC CASSQGYPGLAGGPNSYEQYF TRBD2 TRBJ2-7 TRBV4-2 NA 21
TGTGCCAGTAGTATGCTACAGGCAAACACCGGGGAGCTGTTTTTT CASSMLQANTGELFF NA TRBJ2-2 TRBV19 NA 15
TGTGCCAGCAGTTTATCACTAGCGGGAGCCTACGAGCAGTACTTC CASSLSLAGAYEQYF TRBD2 TRBJ2-7 TRBV27 NA 15
TGTGCCAGCAGCTTAGCGGAAAGGGGTCAGCCCCAGCATTTT CASSLAERGQPQHF NA TRBJ1-5 TRBV7-9 NA 14
TGTGCCAGCAGCTTTCAGGGGGAATTGTATGGCTACACCTTC CASSFQGELYGYTF TRBD1 TRBJ1-2 TRBV7-9 NA 14
TGTGCCAGCAGCTCGACAGGGGGCGGCGAGCAGTACTTC CASSSTGGGEQYF TRBD1 TRBJ2-7 TRBV7-3 NA 13
TGTGCCAGTAGTAATGCTAGGTTGGGAGATACGCAGTATTTT CASSNARLGDTQYF NA TRBJ2-3 TRBV19 NA 14
TGTGCCAGCAGCTTAGGATCTAGCGGGGGGATCTACGAGCAGTACTTC CASSLGSSGGIYEQYF TRBD2 TRBJ2-7 TRBV7-8 NA 16
TGTGCCAGCAGTTTATCCGTCGTCTATGGCTACACCTTC CASSLSVVYGYTF NA TRBJ1-2 TRBV27 NA 13
TGTGCCAGCAGCTCTACCCTGACGGAGAATTCACCCCTCCACTTT CASSSTLTENSPLHF NA TRBJ1-6 TRBV6-5 NA 15
TGTGCCAGTAGCCCGATGAACTCGAGAAACAATCAGCCCCAGCATTTT CASSPMNSRNNQPQHF NA TRBJ1-5 TRBV19 NA 16
TGTGCCAGCAGACCTACAGGGTCCAGCAATCAGCCCCAGCATTTT CASRPTGSSNQPQHF NA TRBJ1-5 TRBV5-8 NA 15
TGTGCCAGCAGCTTGTCGGGGACAGGGTCCTACGAGCAGTACTTC CASSLSGTGSYEQYF TRBD1 TRBJ2-7 TRBV5-4 NA 15
TGTGCCAGCAGCTTATCGTGGCGCAGGGGAACAGAAGAAAATTCACCCCTCCACTTT CASSLSWRRGTEENSPLHF NA TRBJ1-6 TRBV13 few 19
TGTGCCAGCGGCCGGGGGGTGGGCGAGCAGTACTTC CASGRGVGEQYF TRBD2 TRBJ2-7 TRBV6-5 NA 12
TGCGCCAGCAGCTCCTCTAGGGGGGCTAAATCCTACGAGCAGTACTTC CASSSSRGAKSYEQYF NA TRBJ2-7 TRBV5-1 NA 16
TGCGCCAGCAGGCAGAGACTAGCGGGAGGGTCTGAGTACTTC CASRQRLAGGSEYF TRBD2 TRBJ2-4 TRBV4-1 NA 14
TGTGCCAGCAGTGTATTTTATGGGGGCACTGAAGCTTTCTTT CASSVFYGGTEAFF NA TRBJ1-1 TRBV6-1 once 14
TGTGCCAGCAGCGAACACTTAATCACAGATACGCAGTATTTT CASSEHLITDTQYF NA TRBJ2-3 TRBV5-6 NA 14
TGCGCCAGCAGCTTGGCCGCGGGCTCCTCCTACGAGCAGTACTTC CASSLAAGSSYEQYF NA TRBJ2-7 TRBV5-1 NA 15
TGTGCCAGCAGTTTCAGGGGAAGACTAGCAGTCTACGAGCAGTACTTC CASSFRGRLAVYEQYF NA TRBJ2-7 TRBV28 NA 16
TGTGCCAGCAGCAGGGGGACAGGGGACAATGAGCAGTTCTTC CASSRGTGDNEQFF TRBD1 TRBJ2-1 TRBV11-1 once 14
TGTGCCAGCACCTTAGGGGCGAGCCCCTCCTACAATGAGCAGTTCTTC CASTLGASPSYNEQFF NA TRBJ2-1 TRBV5-6 once 16
TGTGCCAGCAGTTGGATAATACAGGGGGAAAATGAGCAGTTCTTC CASSWIIQGENEQFF TRBD1 TRBJ2-1 TRBV28 NA 15
TGTGCCAGCAGCTTTGGGACAGGGGACGGCCAGCCCCAGCATTTT CASSFGTGDGQPQHF TRBD1 TRBJ1-5 TRBV7-2 many 15
TGCGCCAGCAGCTTGCCTGGGGCCAACGTCCTGACTTTC CASSLPGANVLTF NA TRBJ2-6 TRBV5-1 NA 13
TGTGCCAGCAGCTTTGATACGGGGCGTGGGGGCCCGCAGCCCCAGCATTTT CASSFDTGRGGPQPQHF NA TRBJ1-5 TRBV7-9 NA 17
TGTGCCAGCGGACCAGGGACTAGCAATCAGCCCCAGCATTTT CASGPGTSNQPQHF NA TRBJ1-5 TRBV28 NA 14
TGTGCCAGCAGCCCAGGGGTTGCAGGTCAGCCCCAGCATTTT CASSPGVAGQPQHF NA TRBJ1-5 TRBV9 NA 14
TGTGCCAGCAGCTTAGAAGGCAGAAACACCTACGAGCAGTACTTC CASSLEGRNTYEQYF NA TRBJ2-7 TRBV11-2 NA 15
TGTGCCACCAGCATCCTAGCCGACTATGGCTACACCTTC CATSILADYGYTF NA TRBJ1-2 TRBV15 few 13
TGTGCCAGCAGCTTAGGGACACCGAACACCGGGGAGCTGTTTTTT CASSLGTPNTGELFF NA TRBJ2-2 TRBV7-6 few 15
TGTGCCAGCAGCTTGTCGACAGCCAACACTGAAGCTTTCTTT CASSLSTANTEAFF NA TRBJ1-1 TRBV5-4 NA 14
TGTGCCAGCTCACCAGGGCGGGGGGTAGTCAATCAGCCCCAGCATTTT CASSPGRGVVNQPQHF NA TRBJ1-5 TRBV18 once 16
TGCGCCAGCGGCCTGGGGTGGGGGCGGCTACAAGAGACCCAGTACTTC CASGLGWGRLQETQYF NA TRBJ2-5 TRBV5-1 NA 16
TGTGCCAGCAGCCCTACTGGTCCAATGGAGACCCAGTACTTC CASSPTGPMETQYF NA TRBJ2-5 TRBV5-4 NA 14
TGTGCCAGCAGTCGGGACAGGGTAAATGAAAAACTGTTTTTT CASSRDRVNEKLFF TRBD1 TRBJ1-4 TRBV6-5 NA 14
TGCGCCAGCAGCTTCGGGACAGGGTCAAATGAGCAGTTCTTC CASSFGTGSNEQFF TRBD1 TRBJ2-1 TRBV5-1 NA 14
TGTGCTGGAGGCCCCCCCTCTGGAAACACCATATATTTT CAGGPPSGNTIYF NA TRBJ1-3 TRBV30 NA 13
TGTGCCAGCAGTCCCACGGGGAGCTCCTACAATGAGCAGTTCTTC CASSPTGSSYNEQFF NA TRBJ2-1 TRBV14 NA 15